This T cell receptor (beta chain) was captured by sequencing in a study of prognosis after radiotherapy for stage I lung cancer. The overall study: Tumors proved to be squamous cell carcinoma in 6 to 8 patients and represented adenocarcinoma in around 12. Findings of the study overall: Usage of TRBV and TRBJ genes reportedly differed between metastatic and non-metastatic patients. Unique TCR clone counts were lower following stereotactic body radiation therapy (median approximately 9,600 versus 7,200).

By two-round multiplex PCR, the TCR beta CDR3 was amplified from genomic DNA. Primers specific to each TRBV and TRBJ gene were used in first-round PCR. From the multiplex PCR reads, TCRdb called clonotypes with MiXCR, one entry per CDR3 protein. The sample holds fewer than 40,000 distinct CDR3 sequences; approximately 35% are singletons and the top ten take roughly 29%. The table lists this clonotype with many counts. The antigen remains unidentified. Blood draws of roughly 5.6 milliliters of peripheral blood occurred at each of two time points. Germline trimming cut 6 bases from V and 1 base from J; bases unmatched to any gene: 2. In germline, CDR1 is SNHLY, CDR2 FYNNEI. The CDR3 has 14 amino acids.

V usage is TRBV2 and J usage is TRBJ2-3; 9 bases line up with TRBD2. Source: PBMCs, taken before or after stereotactic body radiation therapy (not recorded which). This sequence was found in a donor aged 50 or older with non-small cell lung cancer. The DNA for the CDR3 is TGTGCCAGCAGAGCTAGCGGGGGCACAGATACGCAGTATTTT. It encodes CASRASGGTDTQYF.